This T cell receptor beta chain was sequenced for a study of OX40 agonist ivuxolimab in advanced cancers. The study, taken as a whole, reports: The CD4+ and CD8+ T cells in the blood had expanded clonally by week 6 at 0.1 to 3.0 mg/kg.

As for this clone: The antigen remains unidentified.

The CDR3 has 14 residues. J was trimmed by 1 base and V by 6 bases; bases with no gene match: 5. Germline CDR1 is SNHLY and CDR2 is FYNNEI. Generated by immunoSEQ multiplex PCR, the TCRdb table keeps only in-frame clones and is missing some. Of 72,000 or so clones listed, roughly 88% are singletons. Autoimmune disease history or systemic immunosuppression meant exclusion. J is TRBJ1-1 and V is TRBV2; 7 bases line up with TRBD1. This specimen consisted of CD4+ or CD8+ T cells sorted from blood, obtained in a trial of the OX40 agonist ivuxolimab. The source is an adult with an advanced solid tumor such as melanoma, head and neck, liver or kidney cancer. The DNA for the CDR3 is TGTGCCAGCAGCCAACAGGGGCCGAACACTGAAGCTTTCTTT. This codes for CASSQQGPNTEAFF.